This T cell receptor beta chain appears in the sequencing data of a study of early T cells in non-severe SARS-CoV-2 infection. Study-level information: Chains from this unsorted whole-blood bulk RNA could not be paired. Study-wide results and limits: VDJdb matching, biased toward anti-spike CD8 responses, missed private and CD4 specificities.

This clonotype was seen ten or more times. Antigen: not known. Trimming stripped 2 bases from V and 4 bases from J, with 14 bases between. The CDR3 has 15 amino acids. CDR1 and CDR2 (germline): MNHNY, SVGAGI (reference sequence). cDNA molecules, individually, were tagged with unique molecular identifiers. TCRdb redid the calling of the 5' RACE reads with MiXCR, one entry per CDR3 protein. Among around 58,000 distinct CDR3 sequences, around 4.7% were seen once, and the ten largest hold 4% to 5%. The rearrangement uses TRBV6-6 and TRBJ1-1; D is unclear. This clonotype was sampled from an adult who was a healthcare worker with PCR-confirmed SARS-CoV-2 infection or an uninfected control (not recorded which). Sequenced: whole blood. CDR3 sequence (DNA): TGTGCCAGCAGTTACCAGGAGAGGTCGTTCACTGAAGCTTTCTTT. Its translation: CASSYQERSFTEAFF.